Below are 21 T cell receptor beta chains sequenced from a single sample in a study of shared clonotypes between healthy human individuals. Produced via immunoSEQ multiplex PCR; TCRdb's table is partial and in-frame only. The sample records roughly 2.1 million clones, around 93% being singletons. Naive CD8 cells lacked CD45RO and underwent positive selection for CCR7, leaving out terminally differentiated effector memory CD45RA+ cells. Source material: naive CD8+ T cells from PBMCs. The source is a man aged 18 to 30 in good health. Some clones in this sample may be carry-over from other donors' samples.

As to this clone: At the DNA level, this CDR3 is encoded by other sequences in the same sample as well. V usage is TRBV9 and J usage is TRBJ2-7; D not resolved. Looked up from germline, CDR1 is SGDLS and CDR2 is YYNGEE. There are 13 residues in the CDR3. Trimming removed 0 bases from V and 4 bases from J, with 8 bases in between. For the CDR3, the DNA is TGTGCCAGCAGCGTAGGAGGTTCATACGAGCAGTACTTC. Translation: CASSVGGSYEQYF.

The chain joins TRBV9 to TRBJ2-1; D not certain. Germline CDR1 is SGDLS and CDR2 is YYNGEE. Trimming cost V 1 base and J 0 bases, with 8 bases left between them. The CDR3 has 15 residues. The CDR3 nucleotides are TGTGCCAGCAGCGTATACAAGAGCTCCTACAATGAGCAGTTCTTC. Protein sequence: CASSVYKSSYNEQFF.

The chain links TRBV7-8 to TRBJ1-1; 9 nucleotides agree with TRBD1. Germline CDR1 reads SGHVS; CDR2 reads FQNEAQ. This CDR3 is 15 amino acids long. The V segment lost 0 bases and the J segment 4 bases; nucleotides outside the gene matches: 3. CDR3 in amino acids: CASSLARQGGTEAFF. The CDR3 bases are TGTGCCAGCAGCTTAGCCCGACAGGGGGGCACTGAAGCTTTCTTT.

V is TRBV25-1 and J is TRBJ1-2; a weak D match, TRBD1 (6 bases). CDR3 length equals 16 residues. Trimming stripped 2 bases from V and 7 bases from J, with 20 bases between. Germline CDR1 MGHDK, CDR2 SYGVNS. The CDR3 DNA follows: TGTGCCAGCAGTGAACGCCGCTGGGCAGGGGACGGTGGCTACACCTTC. It yields the protein CASSERRWAGDGGYTF.

This chain connects TRBV7-6 to TRBJ1-5; D gene ambiguous. Germline V gene sequence: CDR1 SGHVS, CDR2 FNYEAQ. This CDR3 has 15 residues. V was shortened by 1 base and J by 2 bases, with 9 bases between the two germline ends. The CDR3 protein is CASSLGLGGNQPQHF. The DNA for the CDR3 is TGTGCCAGCAGCTTAGGCTTAGGCGGCAATCAGCCCCAGCATTTT. The variable domain in full, completed from reference TRBV7-6 and TRBJ1-5, reads GAGVSQSPRYKVTKRGQDVALRCDPISGHVSLYWYRQALGQGPEFLTYFNYEAQQDKSGLPNDRFSAERPEGSISTLTIQRTEQRDSAMYRCASSLGLGGNQPQHFGDGTRLSIL.

The chain uses TRBV9 and TRBJ2-3; 8 bases fit TRBD2. Germline V gene data show CDR1 as SGDLS and CDR2 as YYNGEE. Unmatched junction bases numbered 7, after V lost 0 bases and J lost 7 bases. The CDR3 is 15 amino acids. The DNA for the CDR3 is TGTGCCAGCAGCGTAGGGGCGGGAGGAGGAAATACGCAGTATTTT. It specifies CASSVGAGGGNTQYF.

CDR3 DNA: TGTGCCAGCACCGGTAGCGGGAGCGGAGAGCAGTACTTC. This codes for CASTGSGSGEQYF. The chain has TRBV28 and TRBJ2-7, with 9 bases that match TRBD2. Per the germline V gene, CDR1 is MDHEN and CDR2 is SYDVKM. Unmatched junction bases numbered 8, after V lost 7 bases and J lost 7 bases. CDR3 length equals 13 residues.

The V gene is TRBV6-5, the J gene TRBJ2-2, with TRBD1 identical over 9 bases. J gave up 1 base and V 6 bases, and 3 bases lay outside the gene matches. CDR1 is MNHEY and CDR2 is SVGAGI in the germline V gene. This CDR3 has 15 residues. Here the CDR3 reads CASSPTGGNTGELFF. Written as DNA, the CDR3 is TGTGCCAGCAGCCCGACAGGGGGGAACACCGGGGAGCTGTTTTTT.

The genes are TRBV7-9 and TRBJ1-4, with 7 bases identical to TRBD1. CDR3 length: 15 residues. V lost 7 bases, J lost 7 bases, and 12 bases stayed unmatched. Germline V gives CDR1 SEHNR, CDR2 FQNEAQ (reference sequence). The CDR3 DNA sequence: TGTGCCAGCAACCGACAGGGAAGTTTTAGTGAAAAACTGTTTTTT. Translation gives CASNRQGSFSEKLFF.

The chain uses TRBV2 and TRBJ1-2; D remains unclear. Germline V gives CDR1 SNHLY, CDR2 FYNNEI. V lost 7 bases, J lost 8 bases, and 11 bases lay in between. This CDR3 comprises 11 residues. Here the CDR3 reads CASINGWGYTF. The CDR3 DNA sequence: TGTGCCAGCATAAATGGCTGGGGCTACACCTTC. The whole variable domain, filled in from reference TRBV2 and TRBJ1-2, reads EPEVTQTPSHQVTQMGQEVILRCVPISNHLYFYWYRQILGQKVEFLVSFYNNEISEKSEIFDDQFSVERPDGSNFTLKIRSTKLEDSAMYFCASINGWGYTFGSGTRLTVV.

This chain joins TRBV27 and TRBJ2-3; D is possibly TRBD2 (6 bases). The germline gives CDR1 MNHEY, CDR2 SMNVEV (reference sequence). The CDR3 contains 15 residues. V was trimmed by 4 bases and J by 3 bases, leaving 14 bases between them. CDR3: CASSSTSFSTDTQYF. The CDR3 nucleotides read TGTGCCAGCAGTTCTACTAGCTTTTCGACAGATACGCAGTATTTT.

The genes are TRBV27 and TRBJ2-4, with a possible D match to TRBD2 (5 bases). The V and J ends lost 5 bases and 1 base respectively, with 15 bases between them. This CDR3 spans 16 amino acids. CDR1 is MNHEY and CDR2 is SMNVEV in the germline V gene (reference sequence). The CDR3 loop reads CASSTPSEEAKNIQYF. The CDR3 nucleotides read TGTGCCAGCAGTACTCCCTCGGAGGAGGCCAAAAACATTCAGTACTTC.

The V and J genes are TRBV6-5 and TRBJ2-7; D is undetermined. Germline values: CDR1 MNHEY, CDR2 SVGAGI. The CDR3 totals 14 residues. Between the trimmed V and J ends, which lost 6 bases and 5 bases, there was a span of 17 bases. Written as DNA, the CDR3 is TGTGCCAGCAGCCGCTGGAAAGAGGTCAACGAGCAGTACTTC. Translating gives CASSRWKEVNEQYF.

The genes are TRBV9 and TRBJ2-2, with 8 bases aligning to TRBD2. The germline gives CDR1 SGDLS, CDR2 YYNGEE. With V trimmed by 0 bases and J by 10 bases, 8 bases remained unmatched. CDR3 length equals 15 residues. CDR3 in amino acids: CASSVGWEREKELFF. The CDR3 coding sequence is TGTGCCAGCAGCGTAGGGTGGGAGCGGGAGAAGGAGCTGTTTTTT. Drawing the rest from reference TRBV9 and TRBJ2-2, the complete variable domain is DSGVTQTPKHLITATGQRVTLRCSPRSGDLSVYWYQQSLDQGLQFLIQYYNGEERAKGNILERFSAQQFPDLHSELNLSSLELGDSALYFCASSVGWEREKELFFGEGSRLTVL.

J is TRBJ1-2 and V is TRBV7-9; 8 bases map to TRBD1. The CDR3 consists of 14 residues. Per germline, CDR1 SEHNR and CDR2 FQNEAQ (reference sequence). V trimming: 5 bases; J trimming: 2 bases; junction bases outside the gene matches: 4. This chain's CDR3 is CASSPDRVNYGYTF. The CDR3 DNA reads as TGTGCCAGCAGCCCGGACAGGGTAAACTATGGCTACACCTTC.

This clone was picked up a small number of times. V is TRBV5-4 and J is TRBJ1-2; D is unresolved. V lost 6 bases and J 0 bases, leaving 9 bases between the germline ends. CDR3 length equals 13 residues. Germline-derived CDR1 and CDR2 are SGHNT and YYREEE (reference sequence). This CDR3 is CASTSNTNYGYTF. The CDR3 coding sequence is TGTGCCAGCACCTCAAATACTAACTATGGCTACACCTTC. The variable domain in full, completed from reference TRBV5-4 and TRBJ1-2, reads ETGVTQSPTHLIKTRGQQVTLRCSSQSGHNTVSWYQQALGQGPQFIFQYYREEENGRGNFPPRFSGLQFPNYSSELNVNALELDDSALYLCASTSNTNYGYTFGSGTRLTVV.

The chain combines TRBV10-3 with TRBJ2-4; 10 bases match TRBD2. Germline V lookup: CDR1 ENHRY, CDR2 SYGVKD. This CDR3 region has 18 residues. V shed 0 bases, J shed 6 bases, and the junction held 11 bases outside the gene matches. CDR3 sequence (DNA): TGTGCCATCAGTGAGTCGGTGGCGGAACTAGCGGGATTAAACATTCAGTACTTC. It codes for CAISESVAELAGLNIQYF.

Turning to this clone: The identical CDR3 is also encoded by other nucleotide sequences in the sample. This chain connects TRBV5-6 to TRBJ2-7; 10 bases agree with TRBD2. From germline, CDR1 is SGHDT and CDR2 YYEEEE. V dropped 0 bases and J dropped 4; count of bases not matched to a gene: 4. The CDR3 loop spans 15 amino acids. The CDR3 DNA is TGTGCCAGCAGCTTGGGTCTAGCGGGAGTGTACGAGCAGTACTTC. As protein: CASSLGLAGVYEQYF.

This clone was counted a single time. This chain connects TRBV27 to TRBJ1-1; possible D gene TRBD1, 5 bases. Trimming shortened V by 6 bases and J by 6 bases, and 11 bases separated the two germline ends. The CDR3 consists of 12 residues. CDR1 MNHEY and CDR2 SMNVEV come from the germline V gene (reference sequence). CDR3 sequence reads: CASSPGAAEAFF. The CDR3 nucleotides are TGTGCCAGCAGCCCCGGGGCCGCTGAAGCTTTCTTT.

Comment on this clone: Other DNA sequences in the same sample also yield this CDR3. The V gene is TRBV30, the J gene TRBJ2-7; no reliable D call. CDR3 length equals 13 residues. Trimming took off 0 bases at V and 1 base at J, with 7 bases between the two ends. Germline loops: CDR1 GTSNPN, CDR2 SVGIG (reference sequence). The CDR3 nucleotides read TGTGCCTGGAGTGTAAGGCAGTCCTACGAGCAGTACTTC. This codes for CAWSVRQSYEQYF.

The chain recombines TRBV7-9 with TRBJ2-7; D is unresolved. Between the trimmed V and J ends, which lost 7 bases and 2 bases, there was a span of 12 bases. The CDR3 spans 13 residues. Germline V lookup: CDR1 SEHNR, CDR2 FQNEAQ (reference sequence). The CDR3 here is CASTDGRPYEQYF. The CDR3 region has the DNA TGTGCCAGCACCGACGGCCGCCCCTACGAGCAGTACTTC.